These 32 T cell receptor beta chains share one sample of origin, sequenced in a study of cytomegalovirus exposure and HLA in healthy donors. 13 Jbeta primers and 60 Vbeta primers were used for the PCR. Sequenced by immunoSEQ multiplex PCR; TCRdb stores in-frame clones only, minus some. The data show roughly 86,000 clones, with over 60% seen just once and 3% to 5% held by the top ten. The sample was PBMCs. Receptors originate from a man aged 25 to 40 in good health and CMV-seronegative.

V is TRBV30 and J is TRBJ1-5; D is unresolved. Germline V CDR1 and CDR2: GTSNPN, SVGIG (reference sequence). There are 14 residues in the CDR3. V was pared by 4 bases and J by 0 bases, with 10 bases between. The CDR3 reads CAWTGRDSNQPQHF. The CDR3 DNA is TGTGCCTGGACTGGGCGCGATAGCAATCAGCCCCAGCATTTT.

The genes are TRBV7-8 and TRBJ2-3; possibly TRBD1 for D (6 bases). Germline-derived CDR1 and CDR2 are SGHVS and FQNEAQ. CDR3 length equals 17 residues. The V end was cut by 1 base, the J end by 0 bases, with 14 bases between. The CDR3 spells CASSLGWGRTSTDTQYF. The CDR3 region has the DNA TGTGCCAGCAGCTTAGGATGGGGGCGGACTAGCACAGATACGCAGTATTTT.

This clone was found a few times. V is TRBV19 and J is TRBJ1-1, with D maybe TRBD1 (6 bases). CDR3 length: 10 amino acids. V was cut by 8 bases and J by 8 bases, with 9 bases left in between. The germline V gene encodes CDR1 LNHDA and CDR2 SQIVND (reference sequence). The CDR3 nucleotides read TGTGCCAGTGGGGGGGGCGAAGCTTTCTTT. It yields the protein CASGGGEAFF.

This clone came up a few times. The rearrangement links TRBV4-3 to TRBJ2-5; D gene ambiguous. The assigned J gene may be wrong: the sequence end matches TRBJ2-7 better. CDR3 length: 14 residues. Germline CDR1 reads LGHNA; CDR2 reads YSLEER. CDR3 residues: CASSQGQALYEQYF. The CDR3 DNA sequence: TGCGCCAGCAGCCAAGGGCAAGCGCTCTACGAGCAGTACTTC.

CDR3 sequence: CSVGSSGRETQYF. CDR3 nucleotides: TGCAGCGTTGGATCTAGCGGGAGAGAGACCCAGTACTTC. The chain uses TRBV29-1 and TRBJ2-5, with TRBD2 matching over 10 bases. Trimming removed 4 bases from V and 4 bases from J; junction bases left unmatched: 3. Germline V gene lookup returns CDR1 SQVTM and CDR2 ANQGSEA. The CDR3 consists of 13 residues.

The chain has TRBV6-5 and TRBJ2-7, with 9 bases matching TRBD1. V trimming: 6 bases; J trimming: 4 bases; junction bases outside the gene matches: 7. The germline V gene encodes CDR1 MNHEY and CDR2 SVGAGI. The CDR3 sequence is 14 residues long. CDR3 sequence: CASSPDRGLYEQYF. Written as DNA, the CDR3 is TGTGCCAGCAGCCCCGACAGGGGGTTGTACGAGCAGTACTTC.

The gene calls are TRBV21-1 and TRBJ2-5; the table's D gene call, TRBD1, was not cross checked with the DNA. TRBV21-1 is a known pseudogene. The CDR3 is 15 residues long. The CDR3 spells CASSKGRQGKETQYF. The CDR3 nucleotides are TGTGCCAGCAGCAAAGGGAGACAGGGAAAAGAGACCCAGTACTTC.

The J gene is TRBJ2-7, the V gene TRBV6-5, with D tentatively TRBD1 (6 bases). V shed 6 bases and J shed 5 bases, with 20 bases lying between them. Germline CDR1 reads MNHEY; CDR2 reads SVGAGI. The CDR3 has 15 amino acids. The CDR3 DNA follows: TGTGCCAGCAGCAAAACATATCCAAACAGGGACGAGCAGTACTTC. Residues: CASSKTYPNRDEQYF.

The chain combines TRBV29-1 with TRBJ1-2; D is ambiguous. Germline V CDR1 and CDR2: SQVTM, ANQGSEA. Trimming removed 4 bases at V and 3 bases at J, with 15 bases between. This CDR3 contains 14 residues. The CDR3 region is CSVGLYRQDYGYTF. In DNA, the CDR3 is TGCAGCGTTGGCCTTTATAGGCAGGACTATGGCTACACCTTC.

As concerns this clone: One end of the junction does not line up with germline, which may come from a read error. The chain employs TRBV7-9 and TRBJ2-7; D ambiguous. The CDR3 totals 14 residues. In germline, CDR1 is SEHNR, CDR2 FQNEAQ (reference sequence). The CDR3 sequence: CSSSLGENRYEQYF. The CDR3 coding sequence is TGTTCCAGCAGCTTAGGCGAGAACCGCTACGAGCAGTACTTC. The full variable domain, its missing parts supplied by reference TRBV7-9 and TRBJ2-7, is DTGVSQNPRHKITKRGQNVTFRCDPISEHNRLYWYRQTLGQGPEFLTYFQNEAQLEKSRLLSDRFSAERPKGSFSTLEIQRTEQGDSAMYLCSSSLGENRYEQYFGPGTRLTVT.

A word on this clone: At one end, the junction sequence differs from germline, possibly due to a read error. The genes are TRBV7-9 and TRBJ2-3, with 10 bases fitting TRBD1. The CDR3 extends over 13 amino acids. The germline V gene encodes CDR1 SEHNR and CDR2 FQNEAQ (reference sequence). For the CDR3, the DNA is TGTTCCAGCAGACAGGGGGCGGCGGATACGCAGTATTTT. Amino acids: CSSRQGAADTQYF.

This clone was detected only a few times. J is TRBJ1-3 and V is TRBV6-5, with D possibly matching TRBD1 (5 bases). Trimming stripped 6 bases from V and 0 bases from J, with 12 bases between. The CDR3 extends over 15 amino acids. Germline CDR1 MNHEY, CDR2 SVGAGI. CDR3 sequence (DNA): TGTGCCAGCAGCGTAACAGGTAGCTCTGGAAACACCATATATTTT. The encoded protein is CASSVTGSSGNTIYF.

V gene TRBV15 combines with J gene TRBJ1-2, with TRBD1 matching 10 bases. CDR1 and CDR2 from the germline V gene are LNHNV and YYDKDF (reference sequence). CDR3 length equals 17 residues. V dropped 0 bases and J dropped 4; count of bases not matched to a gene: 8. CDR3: CATSRDLGTGVSYGYTF. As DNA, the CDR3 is TGTGCCACCAGCAGAGATCTCGGGACAGGGGTCTCCTATGGCTACACCTTC.

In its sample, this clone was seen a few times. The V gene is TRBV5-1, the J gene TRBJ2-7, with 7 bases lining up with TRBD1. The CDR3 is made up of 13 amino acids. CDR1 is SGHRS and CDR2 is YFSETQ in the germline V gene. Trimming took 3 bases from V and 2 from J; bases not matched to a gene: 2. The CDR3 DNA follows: TGCGCCAGCAGCTGGGACAGAACCTACGAGCAGTACTTC. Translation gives CASSWDRTYEQYF.

The CDR3 bases are TGTGCCAGCAGTGATGATAGAGGGGCCAACGTCCTGACTTTC. This codes for CASSDDRGANVLTF. V usage is TRBV25-1 and J usage is TRBJ2-6; D is ambiguous. CDR3 length equals 14 residues. Germline CDR1 is MGHDK and CDR2 is SYGVNS. Between the trimmed V and J ends, which lost 3 bases and 4 bases, there was a span of 7 bases.

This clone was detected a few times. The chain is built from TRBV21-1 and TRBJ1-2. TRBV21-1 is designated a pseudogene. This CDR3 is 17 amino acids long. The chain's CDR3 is CASSKGGREGGSYGYTF. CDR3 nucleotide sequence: TGTGCCAGCAGCAAAGGAGGCAGGGAGGGGGGCTCCTATGGCTACACCTTC.

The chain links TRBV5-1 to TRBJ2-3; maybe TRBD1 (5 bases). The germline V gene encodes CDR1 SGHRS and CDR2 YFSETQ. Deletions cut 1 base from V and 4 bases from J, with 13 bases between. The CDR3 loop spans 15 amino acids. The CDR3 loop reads CASSLQHGAPDTQYF. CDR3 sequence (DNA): TGCGCCAGCAGCTTGCAGCATGGGGCTCCAGATACGCAGTATTTT.

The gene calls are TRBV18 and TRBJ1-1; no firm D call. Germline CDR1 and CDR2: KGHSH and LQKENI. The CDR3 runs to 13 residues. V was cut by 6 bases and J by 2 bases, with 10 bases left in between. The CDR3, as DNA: TGTGCCAGCTCTACCTTGGCAAACACTGAAGCTTTCTTT. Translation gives CASSTLANTEAFF.

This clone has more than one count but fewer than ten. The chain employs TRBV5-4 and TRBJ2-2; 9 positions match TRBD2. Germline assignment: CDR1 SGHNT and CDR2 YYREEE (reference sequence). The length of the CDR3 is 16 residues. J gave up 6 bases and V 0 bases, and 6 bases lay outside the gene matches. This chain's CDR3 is CASSLDSGRFAGELFF. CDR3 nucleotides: TGTGCCAGCAGCTTGGATAGCGGGAGATTTGCCGGGGAGCTGTTTTTT.

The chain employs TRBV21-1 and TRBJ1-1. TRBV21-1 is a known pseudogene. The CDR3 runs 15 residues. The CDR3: CASALWGGRETEAFF. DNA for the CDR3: TGTGCCAGCGCACTATGGGGGGGGCGCGAGACTGAAGCTTTCTTT.

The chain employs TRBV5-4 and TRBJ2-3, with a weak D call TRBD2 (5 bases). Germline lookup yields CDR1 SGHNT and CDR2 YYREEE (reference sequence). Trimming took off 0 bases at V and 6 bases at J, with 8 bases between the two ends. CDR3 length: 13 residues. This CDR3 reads CASSLAGSDTQYF. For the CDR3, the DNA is TGTGCCAGCAGCTTGGCGGGGTCGGATACGCAGTATTTT.

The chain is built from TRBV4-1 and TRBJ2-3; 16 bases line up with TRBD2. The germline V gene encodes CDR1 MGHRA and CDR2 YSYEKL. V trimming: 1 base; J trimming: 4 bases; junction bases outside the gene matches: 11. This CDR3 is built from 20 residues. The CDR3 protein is CASSQASFGTSGGAADTQYF. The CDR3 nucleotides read TGCGCCAGCAGCCAAGCTTCGTTCGGGACTAGCGGGGGGGCCGCAGATACGCAGTATTTT.

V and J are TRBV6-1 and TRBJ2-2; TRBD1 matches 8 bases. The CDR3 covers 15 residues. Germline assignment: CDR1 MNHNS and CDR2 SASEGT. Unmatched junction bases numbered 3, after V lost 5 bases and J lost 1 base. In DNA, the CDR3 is TGTGCCAGCAGTACCGGGACAGGGAACACCGGGGAGCTGTTTTTT. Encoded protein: CASSTGTGNTGELFF.

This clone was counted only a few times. CDR3 in DNA: TGTGCCAGCAGCCCCAGACTAGCGGACGCCGGGGAGCTGTTTTTT. Translation gives CASSPRLADAGELFF. This chain connects TRBV5-4 to TRBJ2-2, with 9 bases lining up with TRBD2. The trim removed 4 bases at V and 6 bases at J, leaving 7 bases unmatched. CDR1 is SGHNT and CDR2 is YYREEE in the germline V gene (reference sequence). There are 15 residues in the CDR3.

The DNA of the CDR3 is TGTGCCAGCAGAAATTACTACGAGCAGTACTTC. It yields the protein CASRNYYEQYF. The chain carries TRBV27 and TRBJ2-7, with no clear D. Trimming left V 6 bases short and J 3 bases short, with 6 bases between. This CDR3 is 11 amino acids long. Looked up from germline, CDR1 is MNHEY and CDR2 is SMNVEV (reference sequence).

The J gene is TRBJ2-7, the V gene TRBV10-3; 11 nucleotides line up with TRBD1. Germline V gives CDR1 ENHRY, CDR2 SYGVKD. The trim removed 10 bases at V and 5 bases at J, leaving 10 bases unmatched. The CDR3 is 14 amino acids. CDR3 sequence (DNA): TGTGCCACCACCCGGACAGGGGGCTTGGACGAGCAGTACTTC. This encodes CATTRTGGLDEQYF.

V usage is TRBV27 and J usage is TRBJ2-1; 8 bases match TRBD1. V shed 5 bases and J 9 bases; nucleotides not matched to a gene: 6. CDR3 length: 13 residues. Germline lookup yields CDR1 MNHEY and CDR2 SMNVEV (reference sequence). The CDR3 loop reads CASSIDRGGEQFF. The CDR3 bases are TGTGCCAGCAGTATCGACAGGGGTGGTGAGCAGTTCTTC.

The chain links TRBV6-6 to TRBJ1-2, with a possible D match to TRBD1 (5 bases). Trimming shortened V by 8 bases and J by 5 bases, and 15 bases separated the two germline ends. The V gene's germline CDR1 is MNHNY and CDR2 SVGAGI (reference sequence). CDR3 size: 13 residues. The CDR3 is CASCQGFGYGYTF. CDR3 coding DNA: TGTGCCAGCTGTCAGGGCTTTGGGTATGGCTACACCTTC.

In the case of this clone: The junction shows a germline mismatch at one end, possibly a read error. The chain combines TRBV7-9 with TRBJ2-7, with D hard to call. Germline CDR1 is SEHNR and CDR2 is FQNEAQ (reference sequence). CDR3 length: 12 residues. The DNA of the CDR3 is TGTTCCAGCAGCTTCGCTACCTACGAGCAGTACTTC. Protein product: CSSSFATYEQYF.

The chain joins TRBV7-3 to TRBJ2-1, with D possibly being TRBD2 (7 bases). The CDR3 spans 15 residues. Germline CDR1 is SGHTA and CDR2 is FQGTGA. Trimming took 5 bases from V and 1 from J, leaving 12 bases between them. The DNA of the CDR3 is TGTGCCAGCAGCGAGGCGGGGGCGTCCTACAATGAGCAGTTCTTC. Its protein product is CASSEAGASYNEQFF. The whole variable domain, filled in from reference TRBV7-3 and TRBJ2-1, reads GAGVSQTPSNKVTEKGKYVELRCDPISGHTALYWYRQSLGQGPEFLIYFQGTGAADDSGLPNDRFFAVRPEGSVSTLKIQRTERGDSAVYLCASSEAGASYNEQFFGPGTRLTVL.

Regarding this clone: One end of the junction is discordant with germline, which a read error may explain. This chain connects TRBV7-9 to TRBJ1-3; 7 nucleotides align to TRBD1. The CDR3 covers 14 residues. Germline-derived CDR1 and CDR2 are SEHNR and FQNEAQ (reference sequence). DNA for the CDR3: TGTTCCAGCAGCTCAGGGGGTAGTGGAAACACCATATATTTT. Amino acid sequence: CSSSSGGSGNTIYF.

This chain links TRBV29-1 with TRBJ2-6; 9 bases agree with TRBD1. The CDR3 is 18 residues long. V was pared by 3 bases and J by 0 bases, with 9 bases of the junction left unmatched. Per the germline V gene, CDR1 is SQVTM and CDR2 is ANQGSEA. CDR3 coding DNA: TGCAGCGTTGATGGGACAGGGCCCGAGATCTCTGGGGCCAACGTCCTGACTTTC. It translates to CSVDGTGPEISGANVLTF.